Following are 30 T cell receptor beta chains from one sample sequenced in a study of blood T cell repertoires in COVID-19. Repertoires were generated with immunoSEQ multiplex PCR, while TCRdb's copy carries only in-frame clones and drops some. This sample has a few hundred thousand clones, with roughly nine tenths found just once. The specimen sequenced was peripheral blood. The receptor set was obtained from a middle-aged woman who had recovered from COVID-19.

The CDR3 coding sequence is TGTGCCAGCACCCCCCAGGGGGAAGAGACCCAGTACTTC. Translated: CASTPQGEETQYF. The rearrangement links TRBV6-5 to TRBJ2-5; 7 bases fit TRBD1. There are 13 residues in the CDR3. From germline, CDR1 is MNHEY and CDR2 SVGAGI. J was trimmed by 3 bases and V by 7 bases; bases with no gene match: 5.

The CDR3 DNA reads TGCAGCTCCCGGGACTCCCAAGAGACCCAGTACTTC. Protein: CSSRDSQETQYF. This chain links TRBV29-1 with TRBJ2-5, with a possible D match to TRBD2 (6 bases). The CDR3 extends over 12 amino acids. V was clipped by 8 bases and J by 1 base, with 11 bases between them. Germline V gene data show CDR1 as SQVTM and CDR2 as ANQGSEA. Together with reference TRBV29-1 and TRBJ2-5, the CDR3 gives the full variable domain: SAVISQKPSRDICQRGTSLTIQCQVDSQVTMMFWYRQQPGQSLTLIATANQGSEATYESGFVIDKFPISRPNLTFSTLTVSNMSPEDSSIYLCSSRDSQETQYFGPGTRLLVL.

The chain carries TRBV28 and TRBJ1-2; 7 bases fit TRBD1. Germline CDR1 is MDHEN and CDR2 is SYDVKM. Trimming took 8 bases from V and 4 from J; bases not matched to a gene: 4. The CDR3 loop spans 12 amino acids. This CDR3 reads CASSDRVYGYTF. The DNA of the CDR3 is TGTGCCAGCTCCGACAGGGTCTATGGCTACACCTTC.

V gene TRBV30 combines with J gene TRBJ1-1; D ambiguous. The CDR3 length is 15 residues. Per germline, CDR1 GTSNPN and CDR2 SVGIG (reference sequence). Trimming shortened V by 3 bases and J by 7 bases, and 21 bases separated the two germline ends. CDR3 protein: CAWSLKGRGQDEAFF. The CDR3 coding sequence is TGTGCCTGGAGCCTAAAGGGCCGGGGTCAGGATGAAGCTTTCTTT.

The genes are TRBV27 and TRBJ1-4; D is undetermined. The CDR3 covers 16 residues. Trimming took 3 bases from V and 8 from J, leaving 19 bases between them. Germline CDR1 and CDR2: MNHEY and SMNVEV (reference sequence). The CDR3 sequence: CASSLGFTGLREKLFF. The CDR3 bases are TGTGCCAGCAGTTTGGGTTTCACGGGTCTCCGCGAAAAACTGTTTTTT. The whole variable domain, filled in from reference TRBV27 and TRBJ1-4, reads EAQVTQNPRYLITVTGKKLTVTCSQNMNHEYMSWYRQDPGLGLRQIYYSMNVEVTDKGDVPEGYKVSRKEKRNFPLILESPSPNQTSLYFCASSLGFTGLREKLFFGSGTQLSVL.

The chain carries TRBV30 and TRBJ1-5; D unresolved. This CDR3 contains 16 residues. The V and J ends lost 0 bases and 0 bases respectively, with 12 bases between them. Per germline, CDR1 GTSNPN and CDR2 SVGIG (reference sequence). Here the CDR3 reads CAWSVRSRPSNQPQHF. CDR3 DNA sequence: TGTGCCTGGAGTGTACGGTCCAGGCCTAGCAATCAGCCCCAGCATTTT.

The J gene is TRBJ2-7, the V gene TRBV27; 10 nucleotides align to TRBD1. The CDR3 totals 14 residues. Germline CDR1 MNHEY, CDR2 SMNVEV (reference sequence). V gave up 5 bases and J gave up 3 bases; unmatched junction bases: 4. CDR3 amino acids: CASSQWTGGYEQYF. The DNA for the CDR3 is TGTGCCAGCAGTCAATGGACAGGGGGCTACGAGCAGTACTTC.

The chain couples TRBV13 to TRBJ2-5; a possible D gene is TRBD1 (5 bases). Trimming left V 0 bases short and J 3 bases short, with 8 bases between. The CDR3 totals 14 residues. CDR1 is PRHDT and CDR2 is FYEKMQ in the germline V gene (reference sequence). Here the CDR3 reads CASSLGSREETQYF. CDR3 DNA: TGTGCCAGCAGCTTAGGCAGCAGGGAAGAGACCCAGTACTTC. The variable domain in full, completed from reference TRBV13 and TRBJ2-5, reads AAGVIQSPRHLIKEKRETATLKCYPIPRHDTVYWYQQGPGQDPQFLISFYEKMQSDKGSIPDRFSAQQFSDYHSELNMSSLELGDSALYFCASSLGSREETQYFGPGTRLLVL.

CDR3 nucleotides: TGTGCCAGCAACACCAGGGGGAGTAGTGGCTACACCTTC. This sequence encodes CASNTRGSSGYTF. This chain joins TRBV2 and TRBJ1-2, with 7 positions matching TRBD1. V trimming: 7 bases; J trimming: 7 bases; junction bases outside the gene matches: 9. Germline V gene sequence: CDR1 SNHLY, CDR2 FYNNEI. CDR3 length equals 13 residues. The full variable domain, in which reference TRBV2 and TRBJ1-2 provide the parts outside the CDR3, is EPEVTQTPSHQVTQMGQEVILRCVPISNHLYFYWYRQILGQKVEFLVSFYNNEISEKSEIFDDQFSVERPDGSNFTLKIRSTKLEDSAMYFCASNTRGSSGYTFGSGTRLTVV.

The rearrangement joins TRBV24-1 to TRBJ2-3; tentative D call: TRBD1 (6 bases). The CDR3 is 14 residues long. Trimming removed 12 bases from V and 4 bases from J, with 19 bases in between. Looked up from germline, CDR1 is KGHDR and CDR2 is SFDVKD. CDR3 nucleotides: TGTGCCTCGCAGCCCACAGGGTATGCAGATACGCAGTATTTT. Its protein is CASQPTGYADTQYF.

The chain joins TRBV9 to TRBJ2-1; 9 positions agree with TRBD2. Losses at the gene ends were 4 bases for V and 6 bases for J; bases not matched to a gene: 5. Germline V gene data show CDR1 as SGDLS and CDR2 as YYNGEE. This CDR3 has 14 residues. CDR3 nucleotides: TGTGCCAGCAGCATAAGGACTAGCGCCAATGAGCAGTTCTTC. It is translated as CASSIRTSANEQFF.

V gene TRBV6-5 combines with J gene TRBJ1-4, with 7 bases fitting TRBD1. CDR1 and CDR2 from the germline V gene are MNHEY and SVGAGI. The CDR3 has 15 residues. Trimming removed 6 bases from V and 8 bases from J; junction bases left unmatched: 12. CDR3 coding DNA: TGTGCCAGCAGCCGACGCAGGGGGGCTTGGGAAAAACTGTTTTTT. Translation gives CASSRRRGAWEKLFF.

The CDR3 spells CSASSVTLETQYF. CDR3 nucleotide sequence: TGCAGTGCTAGTAGTGTGACTCTGGAGACCCAGTACTTC. The chain has TRBV20-1 and TRBJ2-5; D unresolved. CDR1 and CDR2 (germline): DFQATT, SNEGSKA (reference sequence). There are 13 residues in the CDR3. V was clipped by 3 bases and J by 5 bases, with 13 bases between them.

Only a few counts were recorded for this clone. This chain joins TRBV27 and TRBJ1-3; no firm D call. Germline assignment: CDR1 MNHEY and CDR2 SMNVEV (reference sequence). Trimming removed 9 bases at V and 1 base at J, with 10 bases between. CDR3 length equals 13 residues. The CDR3 protein is CARAGKSGNTIYF. The CDR3 region has the DNA TGTGCCAGAGCGGGCAAATCTGGAAACACCATATATTTT.

The rearrangement links TRBV10-3 to TRBJ1-5; 10 bases map to TRBD1. The length of the CDR3 is 15 residues. With V trimmed by 2 bases and J by 6 bases, 4 bases remained unmatched. From germline, CDR1 is ENHRY and CDR2 SYGVKD. The CDR3 coding sequence is TGTGCCATCAGTGAGCCGGGACAGGGGCGTCAGCCCCAGCATTTT. Encoded protein: CAISEPGQGRQPQHF.

Only one count was recorded for this clone. The genes are TRBV2 and TRBJ2-7, with 7 bases fitting TRBD2. CDR1 is SNHLY and CDR2 is FYNNEI in the germline V gene. The CDR3 is 14 amino acids. The ends lost 11 bases at V and 6 bases at J; junction bases unmatched: 16. CDR3 in DNA: TGTGCCTCCAGGGAGGGCGGGAGATCCCTCGAGCAGTACGTC. Translated: CASREGGRSLEQYV.

J is TRBJ2-2 and V is TRBV19; D unresolved. CDR3 length equals 13 residues. The germline CDR1 and CDR2 sequences are LNHDA and SQIVND (reference sequence). V dropped 7 bases and J dropped 7 bases, with 13 bases sitting between them. The CDR3 loop is CASTPPGGGELFF. The CDR3 DNA sequence: TGTGCCAGTACCCCCCCGGGTGGCGGGGAGCTGTTTTTT.

This chain connects TRBV19 to TRBJ2-3; the D is unclear. The CDR3 totals 14 residues. V lost 1 base and J lost 0, with 5 bases in between. Germline V gene sequence: CDR1 LNHDA, CDR2 SQIVND (reference sequence). For the CDR3, the DNA is TGTGCCAGTAGTATAGCCCAGAGCACAGATACGCAGTATTTT. It codes for CASSIAQSTDTQYF.

The rearrangement uses TRBV5-4 and TRBJ2-1; TRBD1 matches at 8 bases. Germline-derived CDR1 and CDR2 are SGHNT and YYREEE (reference sequence). Trimming took 4 bases from V and 8 from J; bases not matched to a gene: 11. This CDR3 comprises 15 residues. CDR3 sequence: CASSTDRGGSDEQFF. The CDR3 bases are TGTGCCAGCAGCACCGACAGGGGAGGATCGGATGAGCAGTTCTTC.

This chain links TRBV11-2 with TRBJ2-5, with TRBD2 matching 9 bases. The V gene's germline CDR1 is SGHAT and CDR2 FQNNGV. V shed 3 bases and J 4 bases; nucleotides not matched to a gene: 6. The length of the CDR3 is 15 residues. The CDR3 spells CASSFLAGGRETQYF. The CDR3 bases are TGTGCCAGCAGCTTCTTGGCGGGGGGGCGAGAGACCCAGTACTTC. Filled out from reference TRBV11-2 and TRBJ2-5, the complete variable domain reads EAGVAQSPRYKIIEKRQSVAFWCNPISGHATLYWYQQILGQGPKLLIQFQNNGVVDDSQLPKDRFSAERLKGVDSTLKIQPAKLEDSAVYLCASSFLAGGRETQYFGPGTRLLVL.

V is TRBV19 and J is TRBJ1-1; 8 bases fit TRBD1. Trimming at V came to 5 bases and at J to 7 bases, leaving 6 bases not matched to a gene. CDR1 LNHDA and CDR2 SQIVND come from the germline V gene (reference sequence). The length of the CDR3 is 13 residues. The CDR3 loop is CASSYQGANEAFF. The CDR3 DNA is TGTGCCAGTAGTTATCAGGGGGCTAATGAAGCTTTCTTT.

The rearrangement joins TRBV24-1 to TRBJ1-5, with D perhaps TRBD1 (6 bases). The V gene's germline CDR1 is KGHDR and CDR2 SFDVKD. CDR3 length: 16 residues. V lost 1 base to trimming and J lost 6 bases, with 15 bases between them. This chain's CDR3 is CATSDLPTGPGQPQHF. The CDR3 DNA reads TGTGCCACCAGTGATTTACCGACAGGCCCGGGTCAGCCCCAGCATTTT.

The chain recombines TRBV30 with TRBJ1-2; D remains ambiguous. This CDR3 has 13 residues. CDR1 is GTSNPN, CDR2 SVGIG, per germline (reference sequence). Trimming took off 4 bases at V and 7 bases at J, with 16 bases between the two ends. CDR3: CAWKASFEGGYTF. The DNA of the CDR3 is TGTGCCTGGAAAGCCTCCTTTGAGGGTGGCTACACCTTC.

V is TRBV7-8 and J is TRBJ2-2, with TRBD2 matching 9 bases. V dropped 2 bases and J dropped 2; count of bases not matched to a gene: 12. CDR1 is SGHVS and CDR2 is FQNEAQ in the germline V gene. This CDR3 region has 19 residues. The CDR3 loop reads CASSLNYRLAGKNTGELFF. The CDR3 DNA reads TGTGCCAGCAGCTTAAATTACCGGCTAGCGGGAAAAAACACCGGGGAGCTGTTTTTT.

The rearrangement links TRBV7-9 to TRBJ2-2; the D gene is possibly TRBD1 (6 bases). The length of the CDR3 is 12 residues. Germline-derived CDR1 and CDR2 are SEHNR and FQNEAQ (reference sequence). With 2 bases removed from V and 13 bases from J, the gap between germline ends came to 11 bases. CDR3 protein: CASSLLQDRLFF. CDR3 nucleotides: TGTGCCAGCAGCTTACTACAGGACAGGCTGTTTTTT.

J is TRBJ2-3 and V is TRBV7-2; perhaps TRBD2 as D (6 bases). This CDR3 has 15 residues. V lost 6 bases and J 1 base, leaving 14 bases between the germline ends. Per the germline V gene, CDR1 is SGHTA and CDR2 is FQGNSA. The CDR3 loop reads CASRSVPGGTDTQYF. In nucleotides, the CDR3 is TGTGCCAGCAGATCCGTCCCGGGAGGCACAGATACGCAGTATTTT.

The CDR3: CATSDSGTDYGYTF. CDR3 nucleotides: TGTGCCACCAGTGACTCCGGGACAGACTATGGCTACACCTTC. The chain carries TRBV24-1 and TRBJ1-2; TRBD1 aligns across 7 bases. CDR3 length equals 14 residues. After removal of 4 bases from V and 3 bases from J, the junction contained 4 bases not matched to a gene. CDR1 is KGHDR, CDR2 SFDVKD, per germline.

This chain uses TRBV11-3 with TRBJ2-1; D may be TRBD1 (6 bases). There are 16 residues in the CDR3. V lost 0 bases and J 10 bases, leaving 19 bases between the germline ends. Germline assignment: CDR1 SGHNT and CDR2 YENEEA. CDR3 DNA: TGTGCCAGCAGCTTAGACGGGGACACTCCAGTTCGGGAGCAGTTCTTC. It is translated as CASSLDGDTPVREQFF.

The V call is TRBV3-1 (or the pseudogene TRBV3-2), the J call TRBJ1-1; the D gene is possibly TRBD1 (6 bases). The germline V and J ends were trimmed by 3 bases and 9 bases, with 14 bases remaining between them. The germline gives CDR1 LGHDT, CDR2 YNNKEL (reference sequence). This CDR3 spans 13 amino acids. CDR3 DNA sequence: TGTGCCAGCAGCCAGAACAGGGAATCAAAAGCTTTCTTT. Translating it yields CASSQNRESKAFF.

The V call is TRBV19, the J call TRBJ1-5; 8 bases map to TRBD1. The CDR3 is 13 residues long. Germline-derived CDR1 and CDR2 are LNHDA and SQIVND (reference sequence). Unmatched junction bases numbered 2, after V lost 1 base and J lost 9 bases. CDR3 in amino acids: CASSIGDRSPQHF. In DNA form, the CDR3 reads TGTGCCAGTAGTATAGGGGACAGGTCGCCCCAGCATTTT. Together with reference TRBV19 and TRBJ1-5, the CDR3 gives the full variable domain: DGGITQSPKYLFRKEGQNVTLSCEQNLNHDAMYWYRQDPGQGLRLIYYSQIVNDFQKGDIAEGYSVSREKKESFPLTVTSAQKNPTAFYLCASSIGDRSPQHFGDGTRLSIL.